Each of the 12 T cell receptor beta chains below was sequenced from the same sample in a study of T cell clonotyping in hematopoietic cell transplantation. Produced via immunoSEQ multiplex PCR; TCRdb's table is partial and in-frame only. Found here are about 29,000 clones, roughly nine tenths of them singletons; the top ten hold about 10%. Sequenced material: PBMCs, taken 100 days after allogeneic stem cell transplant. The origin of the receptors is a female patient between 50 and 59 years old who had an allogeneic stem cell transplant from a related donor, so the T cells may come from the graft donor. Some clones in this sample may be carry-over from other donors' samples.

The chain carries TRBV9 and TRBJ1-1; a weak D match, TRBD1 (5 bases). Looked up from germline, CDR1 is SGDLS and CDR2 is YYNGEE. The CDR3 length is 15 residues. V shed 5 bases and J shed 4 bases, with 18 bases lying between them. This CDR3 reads CASRYLIPGGTEAFF. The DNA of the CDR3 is TGTGCCAGCAGATACCTTATTCCCGGGGGCACTGAAGCTTTCTTT.

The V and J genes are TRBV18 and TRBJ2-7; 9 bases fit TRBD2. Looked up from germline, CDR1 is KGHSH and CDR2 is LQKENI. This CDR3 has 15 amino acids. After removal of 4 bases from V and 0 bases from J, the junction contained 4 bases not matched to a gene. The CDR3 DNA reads TGTGCCAGCTCACTAAGCGGGGGGAGCTCCTACGAGCAGTACTTC. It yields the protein CASSLSGGSSYEQYF.

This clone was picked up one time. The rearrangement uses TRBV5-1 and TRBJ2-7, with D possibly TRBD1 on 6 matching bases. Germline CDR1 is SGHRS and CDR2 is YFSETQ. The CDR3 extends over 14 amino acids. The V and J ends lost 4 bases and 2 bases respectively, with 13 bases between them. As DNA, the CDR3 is TGCGCCAGCAGCGATCAGGGGTTAACCTACGAGCAGTACTTC. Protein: CASSDQGLTYEQYF.

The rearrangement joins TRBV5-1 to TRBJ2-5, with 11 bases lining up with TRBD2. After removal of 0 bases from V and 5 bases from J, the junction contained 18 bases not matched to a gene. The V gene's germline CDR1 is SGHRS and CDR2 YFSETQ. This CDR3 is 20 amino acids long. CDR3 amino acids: CASSLAFLASGGQSKETQYF. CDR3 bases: TGCGCCAGCAGCTTGGCCTTCTTGGCTAGCGGGGGGCAGTCTAAGGAGACCCAGTACTTC.

The CDR3: CASSPPAAGWTDTQYF. In nucleotides, the CDR3 is TGTGCCAGCAGCCCACCCGCGGCAGGGTGGACAGATACGCAGTATTTT. V usage is TRBV4-2 and J usage is TRBJ2-3, with a possible D match to TRBD1 (5 bases). Deletions cut 4 bases from V and 3 bases from J, with 17 bases between. This CDR3 has 16 amino acids. CDR1 and CDR2 from the germline V gene are LGHNA and YNFKEQ.

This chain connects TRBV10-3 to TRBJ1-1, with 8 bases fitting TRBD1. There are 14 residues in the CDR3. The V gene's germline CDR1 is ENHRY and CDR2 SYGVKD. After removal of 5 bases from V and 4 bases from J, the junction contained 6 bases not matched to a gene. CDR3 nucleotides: TGTGCCATCAGTCCTTCAGGGGGCGGCACTGAAGCTTTCTTT. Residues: CAISPSGGGTEAFF.

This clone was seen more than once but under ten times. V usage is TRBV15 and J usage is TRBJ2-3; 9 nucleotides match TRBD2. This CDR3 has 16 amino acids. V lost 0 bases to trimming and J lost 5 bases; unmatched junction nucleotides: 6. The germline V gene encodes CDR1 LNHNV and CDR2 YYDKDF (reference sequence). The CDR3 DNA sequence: TGTGCCACCAGCAGAGACGGGGCGGGGGGGCAAGATACGCAGTATTTT. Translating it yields CATSRDGAGGQDTQYF.

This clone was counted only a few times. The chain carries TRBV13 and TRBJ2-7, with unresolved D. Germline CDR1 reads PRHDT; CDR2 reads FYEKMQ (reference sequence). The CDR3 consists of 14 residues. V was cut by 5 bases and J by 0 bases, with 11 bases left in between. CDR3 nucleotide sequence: TGTGCCAGCAGCCGAGGCCAGGTCTCCTACGAGCAGTACTTC. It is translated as CASSRGQVSYEQYF.

The CDR3 DNA reads TGTGCCAGCAGCTTAGGAGGGGGGCCCTACGAGCAGTACTTC. It translates to CASSLGGGPYEQYF. The V call is TRBV7-2, the J call TRBJ2-7; either TRBD1 or TRBD2 may supply D (6 bases each). V was pared by 1 base and J by 2 bases, with 9 bases between. This CDR3 has 14 residues. CDR1 and CDR2 (germline): SGHTA, FQGNSA.

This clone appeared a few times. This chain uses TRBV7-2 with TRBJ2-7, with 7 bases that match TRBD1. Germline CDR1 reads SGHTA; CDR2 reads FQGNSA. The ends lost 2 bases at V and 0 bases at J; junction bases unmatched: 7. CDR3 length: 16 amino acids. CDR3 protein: CASSLFGTDSSYEQYF. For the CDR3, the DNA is TGTGCCAGCAGCTTATTCGGGACAGATAGCTCCTACGAGCAGTACTTC.

CDR3 DNA sequence: TGTGCCAGCAGCCCCATCCTCGCATTTATGGACAACTATGGCTACACCTTC. Its protein product is CASSPILAFMDNYGYTF. The chain joins TRBV5-4 to TRBJ1-2, with unresolved D. The CDR3 covers 17 residues. Trimming removed 4 bases from V and 2 bases from J, with 21 bases in between. Per the germline V gene, CDR1 is SGHNT and CDR2 is YYREEE (reference sequence). The full variable domain, rest sourced from reference TRBV5-4 and TRBJ1-2, is ETGVTQSPTHLIKTRGQQVTLRCSSQSGHNTVSWYQQALGQGPQFIFQYYREEENGRGNFPPRFSGLQFPNYSSELNVNALELDDSALYLCASSPILAFMDNYGYTFGSGTRLTVV.

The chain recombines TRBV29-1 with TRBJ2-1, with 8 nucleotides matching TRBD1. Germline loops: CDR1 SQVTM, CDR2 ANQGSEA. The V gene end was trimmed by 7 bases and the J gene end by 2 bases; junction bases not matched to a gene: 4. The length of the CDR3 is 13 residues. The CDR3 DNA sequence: TGCAGCGCCGGACAGGGACCCTACAATGAGCAGTTCTTC. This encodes CSAGQGPYNEQFF.